The 20 T cell receptor beta chains listed next were all sequenced from one sample in a study of cytomegalovirus exposure and HLA in healthy donors. Primers for the PCR totalled 60 Vbeta and 13 Jbeta. Clones were read by immunoSEQ multiplex PCR, and TCRdb kept only the in-frame ones, dropping some. The sample carries 70,000 or so clones, over 60% recorded once. The specimen was PBMCs. The receptor set was obtained from a woman aged 45-60 years in good health and CMV-seronegative.

The rearrangement uses TRBV5-6 and TRBJ2-3; 8 bases agree with TRBD2. Germline V CDR1 and CDR2: SGHDT, YYEEEE. Trimming took 4 bases from V and 0 from J; bases not matched to a gene: 7. The CDR3 totals 16 residues. This chain's CDR3 is CASSPPGRGSTDTQYF. DNA for the CDR3: TGTGCCAGCAGCCCCCCCGGGAGGGGGAGCACAGATACGCAGTATTTT. Full variable domain (remainder filled in from reference TRBV5-6 and TRBJ2-3): DAGVTQSPTHLIKTRGQQVTLRCSPKSGHDTVSWYQQALGQGPQFIFQYYEEEERQRGNFPDRFSGHQFPNYSSELNVNALLLGDSALYLCASSPPGRGSTDTQYFGPGTRLTVL.

The V and J genes are TRBV28 and TRBJ1-4; 9 nucleotides align to TRBD1. J gave up 7 bases and V 5 bases, and 11 bases lay outside the gene matches. Germline lookup yields CDR1 MDHEN and CDR2 SYDVKM. This CDR3 comprises 16 residues. CDR3 amino acids: CASSPVAGQGGEKLFF. CDR3 DNA: TGTGCCAGCAGTCCCGTAGCGGGACAGGGCGGTGAAAAACTGTTTTTT. Full variable domain (outside the CDR3, taken from reference TRBV28 and TRBJ1-4): DVKVTQSSRYLVKRTGEKVFLECVQDMDHENMFWYRQDPGLGLRLIYFSYDVKMKEKGDIPEGYSVSREKKERFSLILESASTNQTSMYLCASSPVAGQGGEKLFFGSGTQLSVL.

This clone has ten or more counts. V and J are TRBV5-1 and TRBJ2-7, with 7 positions matching TRBD2. CDR3 length equals 20 residues. The germline V gene encodes CDR1 SGHRS and CDR2 YFSETQ. V shed 4 bases and J 0 bases; nucleotides not matched to a gene: 22. CDR3 loop: CASSNLGLQTLFEHSYEQYF. Here the CDR3 DNA reads TGCGCCAGCAGCAACCTGGGACTACAAACACTCTTCGAACACTCCTACGAGCAGTACTTC.

This chain connects TRBV15 to TRBJ2-1; 8 bases agree with TRBD1. The CDR3 has 14 residues. The junction had 8 bases not matched to a gene; V was cut back by 5 bases and J by 8 bases. Germline V lookup: CDR1 LNHNV, CDR2 YYDKDF (reference sequence). The CDR3 reads CATSPQDRDHEQFF. The DNA of the CDR3 is TGTGCCACCAGCCCCCAGGACAGGGATCATGAGCAGTTCTTC.

This clone has just one count. This chain connects TRBV6-1 to TRBJ1-4; 9 positions agree with TRBD1. CDR3 length equals 14 residues. The J segment lost 6 bases and the V segment lost 2 bases, leaving 1 base of the junction unmatched. The germline CDR1 and CDR2 sequences are MNHNS and SASEGT. In nucleotides, the CDR3 is TGTGCCAGCAGTGAATGGACAGGGGATGAAAAACTGTTTTTT. Residues: CASSEWTGDEKLFF.

The rearrangement uses TRBV5-1 and TRBJ2-1, with a tentative D call TRBD2 (5 bases). The V gene lost 0 bases and the J gene lost 5 bases, with 9 bases spanning the gap. The CDR3 has 14 residues. Germline V gene sequence: CDR1 SGHRS, CDR2 YFSETQ. The CDR3 region is CASSLDGRNNEQFF. The CDR3 nucleotides read TGCGCCAGCAGCTTGGATGGGAGAAACAATGAGCAGTTCTTC.

This chain connects TRBV7-2 to TRBJ2-7, with D unresolved. CDR1 and CDR2 (germline): SGHTA, FQGNSA. With 1 base removed from V and 6 bases from J, the gap between germline ends came to 13 bases. This CDR3 has 14 amino acids. The CDR3 reads CASSLGQPGTEQYF. The CDR3 DNA is TGTGCCAGCAGCTTAGGGCAGCCAGGCACCGAGCAGTACTTC.

The gene calls are TRBV10-3 and TRBJ2-7, with D tentatively TRBD1 (6 bases). V was trimmed by 5 bases and J by 3 bases, leaving 20 bases between them. In germline, CDR1 is ENHRY, CDR2 SYGVKD. The CDR3 is made up of 16 amino acids. The CDR3 nucleotides are TGTGCCATCAGTCAATTTGGCGACAGGTTCGACTACGAGCAGTACTTC. Its protein is CAISQFGDRFDYEQYF.

V usage is TRBV18 and J usage is TRBJ2-7, with a weak D call TRBD1 (5 bases). Per the germline V gene, CDR1 is KGHSH and CDR2 is LQKENI. The CDR3 length is 15 residues. V gave up 6 bases and J gave up 7 bases, with 22 bases separating them. CDR3 DNA: TGTGCCAGCTCCCCCAGAGTTAATGGGGCAAGGGAGCAGTACTTC. Translation gives CASSPRVNGAREQYF.

This clone showed up just a few times. The J gene is TRBJ2-2, the V gene TRBV28; 7 bases are shared with TRBD1. The CDR3 extends over 14 amino acids. The J segment lost 4 bases and the V segment lost 6 bases, leaving 5 bases of the junction unmatched. In germline, CDR1 is MDHEN, CDR2 SYDVKM. CDR3 loop: CASSDAGGTGELFF. In DNA form, the CDR3 reads TGTGCCAGCAGCGACGCAGGGGGCACCGGGGAGCTGTTTTTT.

This rearrangement joins TRBV18 to TRBJ2-3; D might be TRBD2 (8 bases). The CDR3 is 16 residues long. The V gene lost 3 bases and the J gene lost 4 bases, with 17 bases spanning the gap. Germline V gene sequence: CDR1 KGHSH, CDR2 LQKENI. The CDR3 is CASSPPGQTSADTQYF. The CDR3 DNA sequence: TGTGCCAGCTCACCTCCGGGACAGACTAGCGCAGATACGCAGTATTTT. Together with reference TRBV18 and TRBJ2-3, the CDR3 gives the full variable domain: NAGVMQNPRHLVRRRGQEARLRCSPMKGHSHVYWYRQLPEEGLKFMVYLQKENIIDESGMPKERFSAEFPKEGPSILRIQQVVRGDSAAYFCASSPPGQTSADTQYFGPGTRLTVL.

The chain has TRBV19 and TRBJ2-3, with 7 bases aligning to TRBD2. Germline loops: CDR1 LNHDA, CDR2 SQIVND (reference sequence). V shed 3 bases, J shed 4 bases, and the junction held 7 bases outside the gene matches. This CDR3 spans 15 amino acids. CDR3 residues: CASSIGGRGADTQYF. The DNA of the CDR3 is TGTGCCAGTAGTATTGGCGGGAGAGGCGCAGATACGCAGTATTTT.

The V call is TRBV9, the J call TRBJ2-7; the D gene is possibly TRBD2 (5 bases). The V gene's germline CDR1 is SGDLS and CDR2 YYNGEE. There are 15 residues in the CDR3. Trimming left V 0 bases short and J 0 bases short, with 10 bases between. CDR3 DNA sequence: TGTGCCAGCAGCGTAGGTCCGGGGTACTCCTACGAGCAGTACTTC. Amino acid sequence: CASSVGPGYSYEQYF.

The chain uses TRBV9 and TRBJ2-2; the D gene is possibly TRBD2 (7 bases). V gave up 1 base and J gave up 9 bases, with 10 bases separating them. Germline lookup yields CDR1 SGDLS and CDR2 YYNGEE. This CDR3 spans 13 amino acids. The CDR3 loop is CASSVWGGRELFF. DNA for the CDR3: TGTGCCAGCAGCGTATGGGGGGGGCGGGAGCTGTTTTTT.

This clone has just a few counts. The chain links TRBV5-1 to TRBJ1-1; D is ambiguous. Per the germline V gene, CDR1 is SGHRS and CDR2 is YFSETQ. The CDR3 covers 13 residues. V lost 6 bases, J lost 0 bases, and 9 bases lay in between. Here the CDR3 reads CASTLGMNTEAFF. CDR3 in DNA: TGCGCCAGCACCCTGGGCATGAACACTGAAGCTTTCTTT.

V and J are TRBV9 and TRBJ2-7; a weak D match, TRBD2 (6 bases). V lost 0 bases and J lost 4, with 11 bases in between. Germline V gene data show CDR1 as SGDLS and CDR2 as YYNGEE. The CDR3 spans 14 residues. This CDR3 reads CASSVGGLPYEQYF. CDR3 DNA: TGTGCCAGCAGCGTAGGAGGACTACCGTACGAGCAGTACTTC.

The chain is built from TRBV6-5 and TRBJ2-3; 8 bases line up with TRBD1. J gave up 2 bases and V 0 bases, and 4 bases lay outside the gene matches. Germline loops: CDR1 MNHEY, CDR2 SVGAGI. The CDR3 extends over 16 amino acids. The CDR3 DNA sequence: TGTGCCAGCAGTTACTCGGGACAGGCCTACACAGATACGCAGTATTTT. Its translation is CASSYSGQAYTDTQYF.

J is TRBJ2-5 and V is TRBV30; maybe TRBD2 (6 bases). With 4 bases removed from V and 2 bases from J, the gap between germline ends came to 14 bases. From germline, CDR1 is GTSNPN and CDR2 SVGIG (reference sequence). CDR3 length equals 14 residues. CDR3 loop: CAWNGGAGQETQYF. DNA for the CDR3: TGTGCCTGGAATGGCGGGGCAGGTCAAGAGACCCAGTACTTC.

This clone came up a few times. The rearrangement uses TRBV28 and TRBJ2-7; D might be TRBD1 (6 bases). V was cut by 7 bases and J by 0 bases, with 13 bases left in between. Germline V gene data show CDR1 as MDHEN and CDR2 as SYDVKM. CDR3 length equals 14 residues. The CDR3 spells CASISGQSSYEQYF. The CDR3 DNA is TGTGCCAGCATTTCAGGACAGAGCTCCTACGAGCAGTACTTC.

The chain joins TRBV19 to TRBJ1-5, with a weak D call TRBD1 (5 bases). Trimming cost V 4 bases and J 5 bases, with 18 bases left between them. This CDR3 is built from 16 residues. Germline CDR1 is LNHDA and CDR2 is SQIVND (reference sequence). This CDR3 is CASSTAASWGDQPQHF. In nucleotides, the CDR3 is TGTGCCAGTAGTACGGCGGCGAGTTGGGGGGATCAGCCCCAGCATTTT.